This T cell receptor (beta chain) was sequenced for a study of blood T cell repertoires in COVID-19. Study-wide background: Researchers got acute and convalescent COVID-19 samples from the United States, Italy and Spain.

V was clipped by 4 bases and J by 3 bases; unmatched bases: 12. The germline V gene encodes CDR1 SGDLS and CDR2 YYNGEE. This CDR3 region has 16 residues. The method was immunoSEQ multiplex PCR; TCRdb's version includes in-frame clones alone and lacks a portion of them. The data contain roughly 260,000 clones, around nine tenths of them seen just once; the ten biggest clones take up 2% to 2.5%. The source material was peripheral blood. The chain recombines TRBV9 with TRBJ2-5; 7 bases agree with TRBD1. This sequence was found in a woman in her thirties or forties who had recovered from COVID-19. CDR3 protein: CASSPQRDSREETQYF. The CDR3 nucleotides read TGTGCCAGCAGCCCGCAAAGGGACAGCCGAGAAGAGACCCAGTACTTC.